A single sample gave rise to the 5 T cell receptor beta chains below, sequenced in a study of blood T cells in healthy people across ages. A second PCR of roughly 7 to 11 cycles used a sample-barcoded 5' primer and a J-beta primer mix. Each CDR3 protein gets one entry after TCRdb re-called the 5' RACE reads with MiXCR. Of around 970,000 distinct CDR3 sequences in the sample, roughly 47% were seen once. Sequenced: blood. Receptors were obtained from a woman aged 55-70 years in good health.

In its sample, this clonotype was seen a few times. V and J are TRBV4-2 and TRBJ2-1; D gene ambiguous. CDR1 and CDR2 (germline): LGHNA, YNFKEQ. V lost 0 bases and J 0 bases, leaving 9 bases between the germline ends. This CDR3 has 16 amino acids. The CDR3 reads CASSQDPPSSYNEQFF. DNA of the CDR3: TGTGCCAGCAGCCAAGATCCGCCTAGCTCCTACAATGAGCAGTTCTTC.

The chain carries TRBV12-3 or TRBV12-4 and TRBJ2-3; perhaps D is TRBD1 or TRBD2 (5 bases each). The CDR3 sequence is 13 residues long. V was trimmed by 10 bases and J by 1 base, leaving 12 bases between them. As DNA, the CDR3 is TGTGCCAAGGACCGGGACGGCACAGATACGCAGTATTTT. This translates into CAKDRDGTDTQYF.

The chain uses TRBV6-5 and TRBJ1-1; the match to TRBD1 covers 9 bases. Trimming at V came to 2 bases and at J to 5 bases, leaving 6 bases not matched to a gene. Germline CDR1 and CDR2: MNHEY and SVGAGI. There are 15 residues in the CDR3. The DNA for the CDR3 is TGTGCCAGCAGTTACGACAGGGGGTCTGCGACTGAAGCTTTCTTT. It is translated as CASSYDRGSATEAFF.

The rearrangement joins TRBV20-1 to TRBJ2-1; no clear D gene. The better agreement between TRBJ2-7 and the DNA end casts doubt on the J call. CDR3 size: 14 residues. CDR1 and CDR2 (germline): DFQATT, SNEGSKA (reference sequence). The CDR3 spells CSALLRAGYNEQYF. CDR3 in DNA: TGCAGTGCTCTACTCAGAGCTGGCTACAATGAGCAGTACTTC.

This clonotype was detected a few times. V usage is TRBV20-1 and J usage is TRBJ1-1; D is unclear. The V gene's germline CDR1 is DFQATT and CDR2 SNEGSKA (reference sequence). Between the trimmed V and J ends, which lost 5 bases and 7 bases, there was a span of 23 bases. This CDR3 region has 15 residues. The DNA for the CDR3 is TGCAGTGCTCTGCTCGGAGGAGGGCCGGCCGGTGAAGCTTTCTTT. Encoded protein: CSALLGGGPAGEAFF.